Below, one TCR beta chain is given with its context. Its cognate antigen is unknown. The ends lost 3 bases at V and 0 bases at J; junction bases unmatched: 4. The CDR3 consists of 15 residues. Germline V CDR1 and CDR2: LGHDT, YNNKEL (reference sequence). Every donor contributed around 10 milliliters of peripheral blood by blood draw. This record comes from a study of blood T cells in healthy people across ages. Study-wide points: Strongly correlated with naive T cell percentage was TCR beta diversity.

The authors ran a second PCR of about 6 to 11 cycles using a sample-barcoded 5' primer and a J-beta primer mix. TCRdb used MiXCR to reprocess the 5' RACE reads, holding one entry per CDR3 protein. In the table there are about 1.8 million distinct CDR3 sequences, approximately 50% of which are singletons. Material for sequencing was blood. This rearrangement joins TRBV3-1 to TRBJ2-5; 7 nucleotides match TRBD1. This clonotype was sampled from a woman aged 40 to 50 in good health. As DNA, the CDR3 is TGTGCCAGCAGCCATCTACAGGGGTACCAAGAGACCCAGTACTTC. It translates to CASSHLQGYQETQYF.